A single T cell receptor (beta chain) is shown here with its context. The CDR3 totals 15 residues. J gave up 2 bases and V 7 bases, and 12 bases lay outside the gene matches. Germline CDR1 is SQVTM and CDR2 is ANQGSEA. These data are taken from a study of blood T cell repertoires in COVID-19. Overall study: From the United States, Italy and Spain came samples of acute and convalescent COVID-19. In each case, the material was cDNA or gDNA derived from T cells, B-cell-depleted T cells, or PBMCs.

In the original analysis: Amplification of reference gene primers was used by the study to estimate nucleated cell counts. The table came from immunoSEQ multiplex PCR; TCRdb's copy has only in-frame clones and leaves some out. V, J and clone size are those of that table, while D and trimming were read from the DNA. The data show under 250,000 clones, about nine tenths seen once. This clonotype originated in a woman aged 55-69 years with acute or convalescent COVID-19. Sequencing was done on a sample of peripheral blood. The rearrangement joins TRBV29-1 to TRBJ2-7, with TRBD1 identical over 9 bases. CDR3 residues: CSARGGTGKTYEQYF. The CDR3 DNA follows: TGCAGCGCGCGAGGAGGGACAGGGAAAACCTACGAGCAGTACTTC.